The source of this T cell receptor beta chain is a study of T cell responses to AZD1222 COVID-19 vaccine. Study results and caveats: Spike-specific TCR breadth rose after two AZD1222 doses, and depth rose as well. Variant regions that are unmutated are reportedly the target of nearly half of spike-specific TCRs. The repertoires were collected only after the peak T cell response. Seropositive at baseline were only six AZD1222 recipients.

Sequenced by immunoSEQ multiplex PCR; TCRdb stores in-frame clones only, minus some. This sample has tens of thousands of clones, with roughly nine tenths found just once. As to this clone: What it binds is unknown.

The sequenced sample was peripheral blood, obtained 28 days after the second AZD1222 dose. The receptor was derived from an adult who received the AZD1222 COVID-19 vaccine.

The CDR3 protein is CASSLGVGWNEQFF. CDR3 nucleotides: TGTGCCAGCAGCTTGGGTGTAGGGTGGAATGAGCAGTTCTTC. The genes are TRBV5-8 and TRBJ2-1; D uncertain. V gave up 0 bases and J gave up 7 bases, with 11 bases separating them. This CDR3 is built from 14 residues. Germline CDR1 is SGHTS and CDR2 is YDEGEE.